A selection of T cell receptor beta chains follows, all from one sample in a study of blood T cell repertoires in COVID-19. This table comes from immunoSEQ multiplex PCR, and its TCRdb copy is limited to in-frame clones, with some not included. The data contain about 440,000 clones, about 90% of them seen just once; the ten biggest clones take up approximately 0.65%. Sequencing input: PBMCs or T cells enriched from blood (not recorded which). The origin of the receptors is a young man who had recovered from COVID-19. The CDR3 runs from the conserved cysteine through the conserved F or W. Fields, in order: CDR3 protein, CDR3 DNA, D gene, clone size, V gene, J gene. The D gene is left open where the match is weak. Clone sizes are given selectively: once, few, many, or a class where the clone is expanded.

CDR3: CASSSPGGGSTEAFF
DNA: TGCGCCAGCAGCTCACCAGGGGGCGGTAGCACTGAAGCTTTCTTT
D: TRBD1
size: .
V: TRBV5-1
J: TRBJ1-1

CDR3: CASRQGRGTEAFF
DNA: TGCGCCAGCAGACAGGGAAGGGGCACTGAAGCTTTCTTT
D: .
size: .
V: TRBV10-1
J: TRBJ1-1

CDR3: CASSLGRWSTEAFF
DNA: TGCGCCAGCAGCTTGGGAAGGTGGAGCACTGAAGCTTTCTTT
D: .
size: .
V: TRBV5-1
J: TRBJ1-1

CDR3: CASSPPGLYEQYF
DNA: TGTGCCAGCAGCCCTCCGGGACTCTACGAGCAGTACTTC
D: .
size: .
V: TRBV28
J: TRBJ2-7

CDR3: CASSLADRGGEQYF
DNA: TGCGCCAGCAGCTTGGCCGACAGGGGGGGCGAGCAGTACTTC
D: TRBD1
size: .
V: TRBV5-1
J: TRBJ2-7

CDR3: CASSTTSGTSTDTQYF
DNA: TGTGCCAGCAGCACAACTAGCGGGACTAGCACAGATACGCAGTATTTT
D: TRBD2
size: .
V: TRBV7-2
J: TRBJ2-3

CDR3: CASSLGAGGPVDEQFF
DNA: TGTGCCAGCAGCTTAGGGGCGGGAGGGCCGGTCGATGAGCAGTTCTTC
D: TRBD2
size: .
V: TRBV7-8
J: TRBJ2-1

CDR3: CASSLVQGSYEQYF
DNA: TGCGCCAGCAGCTTGGTCCAGGGCTCCTACGAGCAGTACTTC
D: .
size: once
V: TRBV5-1
J: TRBJ2-7

CDR3: CASSLILGGDISPLHF
DNA: TGTGCCAGCAGCTTAATCCTGGGGGGAGATATTTCACCCCTCCACTTT
D: .
size: .
V: TRBV7-9
J: TRBJ1-6

CDR3: CASSHQTGLGTEAFF
DNA: TGTGCCAGCAGCCACCAGACAGGGCTTGGCACTGAAGCTTTCTTT
D: TRBD1
size: .
V: TRBV6-5
J: TRBJ1-1

CDR3: CASSFDTNYEQYF
DNA: TGTGCCAGCAGTTTTGACACCAACTACGAGCAGTACTTC
D: .
size: .
V: TRBV12-3/TRBV12-4
J: TRBJ2-7

CDR3: CASSMRDEHSLAQYF
DNA: TGTGCCAGCAGCATGCGGGACGAACACTCGTTGGCCCAGTACTTC
D: .
size: .
V: TRBV7-9
J: TRBJ2-5

CDR3: CASGQGLKTDEQYF
DNA: TGTGCTAGTGGTCAGGGACTGAAGACCGACGAGCAGTACTTC
D: .
size: .
V: TRBV12-5
J: TRBJ2-7

CDR3: CASSLGDRDHNEQFF
DNA: TGTGCCAGCAGCTTGGGGGACAGGGATCACAATGAGCAGTTCTTC
D: TRBD1
size: .
V: TRBV3-1/TRBV3-2
J: TRBJ2-1

CDR3: CASSPWGQGTVGELFF
DNA: TGTGCCAGCAGTCCCTGGGGACAGGGGACGGTCGGGGAGCTGTTTTTT
D: TRBD1
size: .
V: TRBV28
J: TRBJ2-2

CDR3: CASSDALKQTYEQYF
DNA: TGTGCCAGCAGTGACGCACTGAAACAGACCTACGAGCAGTACTTC
D: .
size: few
V: TRBV2
J: TRBJ2-7